Sequencing of this T cell receptor beta chain was carried out in a study of blood T cell repertoires in COVID-19. Study-level information: In Cohort 3, a recovered donor had either two negative PCRs, clearance, or symptom resolution. From T cells, B-cell-depleted T cells, or PBMCs came the material, which was cDNA or gDNA.

The CDR3 totals 12 residues. In germline, CDR1 is MDHEN, CDR2 SYDVKM. V shed 7 bases and J shed 9 bases, with 10 bases lying between them. TCRdb's table, derived via immunoSEQ multiplex PCR, lists solely in-frame clones and lacks some. Of over 150,000 clones listed, around three quarters are singletons. This chain connects TRBV28 to TRBJ1-6; weak D call: TRBD1 (5 bases). The specimen was PBMCs or T cells enriched from blood (not recorded which). This clonotype originated in a woman between 65 and 79 years old in a cohort exposed to, infected with or recovered from COVID-19 (not recorded which). Here the CDR3 reads CASTVQGSPLHF. The CDR3 region has the DNA TGTGCCAGCACCGTCCAGGGTTCACCCCTCCACTTT.